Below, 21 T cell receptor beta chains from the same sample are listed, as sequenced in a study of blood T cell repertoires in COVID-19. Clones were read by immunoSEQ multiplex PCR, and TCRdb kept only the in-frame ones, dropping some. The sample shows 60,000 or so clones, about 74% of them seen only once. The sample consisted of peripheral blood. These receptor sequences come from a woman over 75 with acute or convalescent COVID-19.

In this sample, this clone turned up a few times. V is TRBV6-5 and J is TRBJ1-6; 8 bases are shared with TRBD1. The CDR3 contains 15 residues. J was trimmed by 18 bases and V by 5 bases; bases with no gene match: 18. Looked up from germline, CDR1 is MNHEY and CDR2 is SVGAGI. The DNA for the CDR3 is TGTGCCAGCAGTCTAGGGATACTCGGACAGGGACAAACCCACTTT. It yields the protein CASSLGILGQGQTHF.

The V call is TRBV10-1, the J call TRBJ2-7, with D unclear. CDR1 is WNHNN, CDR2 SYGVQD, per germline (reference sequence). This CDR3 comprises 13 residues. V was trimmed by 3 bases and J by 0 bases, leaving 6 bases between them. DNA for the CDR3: TGCGCCAGCAGTGAACACAGCTCCTACGAGCAGTACTTC. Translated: CASSEHSSYEQYF.

The CDR3 here is CASSQVRDRGNSPLHF. The CDR3 nucleotides are TGTGCCAGCAGCCAAGTCCGGGACAGGGGAAATTCACCCCTCCACTTT. This chain uses TRBV3-1 (or the pseudogene TRBV3-2) with TRBJ1-6, with 10 bases lining up with TRBD1. The germline CDR1 and CDR2 sequences are LGHDT and YNNKEL (reference sequence). The trim removed 1 base at V and 7 bases at J, leaving 4 bases unmatched. This CDR3 has 16 residues.

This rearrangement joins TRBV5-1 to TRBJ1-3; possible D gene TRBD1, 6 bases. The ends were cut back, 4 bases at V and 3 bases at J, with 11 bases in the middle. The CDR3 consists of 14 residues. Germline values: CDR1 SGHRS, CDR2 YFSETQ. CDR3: CASSTQTGGNTIYF. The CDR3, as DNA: TGCGCCAGCAGCACACAGACAGGTGGAAACACCATATATTTT.

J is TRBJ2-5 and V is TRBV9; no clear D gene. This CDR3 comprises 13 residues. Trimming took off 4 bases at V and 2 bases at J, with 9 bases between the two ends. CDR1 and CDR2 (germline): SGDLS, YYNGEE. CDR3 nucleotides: TGTGCCAGCAGCCTACCCCCTCAAGAGACCCAGTACTTC. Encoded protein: CASSLPPQETQYF.

As DNA, the CDR3 is TGTGCCAGCAGCAAGGACAGGGTCGGTCAGCCCCAGCATTTT. Its translation is CASSKDRVGQPQHF. This chain uses TRBV7-8 with TRBJ1-5; 8 bases fit TRBD1. There are 14 residues in the CDR3. After removal of 5 bases from V and 6 bases from J, the junction contained 6 bases not matched to a gene. Germline V gene lookup returns CDR1 SGHVS and CDR2 FQNEAQ.

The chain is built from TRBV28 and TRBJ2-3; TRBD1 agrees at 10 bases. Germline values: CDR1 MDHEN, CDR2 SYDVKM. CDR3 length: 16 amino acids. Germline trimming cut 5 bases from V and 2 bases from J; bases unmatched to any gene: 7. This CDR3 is CASSAPGTGDTDTQYF. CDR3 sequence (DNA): TGTGCCAGCAGTGCCCCCGGGACAGGGGACACAGATACGCAGTATTTT.

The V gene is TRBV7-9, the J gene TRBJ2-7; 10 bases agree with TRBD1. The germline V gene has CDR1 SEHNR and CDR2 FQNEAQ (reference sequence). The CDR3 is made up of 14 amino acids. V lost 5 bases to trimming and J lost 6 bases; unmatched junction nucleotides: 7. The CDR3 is CASSIPGQGSEQYF. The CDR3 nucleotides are TGTGCCAGCAGCATCCCGGGACAGGGGTCCGAGCAGTACTTC.

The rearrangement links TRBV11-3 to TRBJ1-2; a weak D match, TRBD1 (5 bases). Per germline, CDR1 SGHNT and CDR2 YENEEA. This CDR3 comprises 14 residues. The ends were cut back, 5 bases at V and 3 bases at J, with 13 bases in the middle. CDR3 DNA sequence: TGTGCCAGCAGCCCCAGAGGGACTGACTATGGCTACACCTTC. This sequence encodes CASSPRGTDYGYTF.

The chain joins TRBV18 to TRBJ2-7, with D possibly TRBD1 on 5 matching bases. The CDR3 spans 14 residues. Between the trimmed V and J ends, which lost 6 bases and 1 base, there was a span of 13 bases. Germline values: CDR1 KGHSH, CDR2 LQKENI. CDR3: CASSPRAESYEQYF. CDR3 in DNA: TGTGCCAGCTCCCCCAGGGCCGAGTCCTACGAGCAGTACTTC.

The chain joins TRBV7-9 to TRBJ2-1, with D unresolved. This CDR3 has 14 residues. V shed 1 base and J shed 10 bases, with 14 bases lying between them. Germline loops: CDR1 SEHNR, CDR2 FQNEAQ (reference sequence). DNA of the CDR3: TGTGCCAGCAGCTTAGTAGGCGTCTACGGGGAGCAGTTCTTC. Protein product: CASSLVGVYGEQFF.

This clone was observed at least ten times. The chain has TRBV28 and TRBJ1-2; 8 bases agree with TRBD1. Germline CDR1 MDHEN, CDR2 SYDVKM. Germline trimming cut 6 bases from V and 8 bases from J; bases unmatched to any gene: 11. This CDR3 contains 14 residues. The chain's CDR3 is CASSFSGTGSGYTF. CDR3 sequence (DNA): TGTGCCAGCAGCTTTTCCGGGACAGGTAGCGGCTACACCTTC.

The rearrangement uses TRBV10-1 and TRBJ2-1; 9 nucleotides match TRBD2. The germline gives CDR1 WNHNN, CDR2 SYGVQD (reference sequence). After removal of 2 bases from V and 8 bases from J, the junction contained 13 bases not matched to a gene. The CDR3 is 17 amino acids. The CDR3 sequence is CASSEPPGTSGRDEQFF. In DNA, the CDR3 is TGCGCCAGCAGTGAGCCACCGGGAACTAGCGGGCGGGATGAGCAGTTCTTC.

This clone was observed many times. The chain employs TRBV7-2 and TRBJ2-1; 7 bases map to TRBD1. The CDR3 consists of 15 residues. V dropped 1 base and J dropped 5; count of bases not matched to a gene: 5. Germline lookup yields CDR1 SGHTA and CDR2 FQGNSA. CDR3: CASSLGGTVDNEQFF. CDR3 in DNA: TGTGCCAGCAGCTTAGGGGGGACAGTCGACAATGAGCAGTTCTTC.

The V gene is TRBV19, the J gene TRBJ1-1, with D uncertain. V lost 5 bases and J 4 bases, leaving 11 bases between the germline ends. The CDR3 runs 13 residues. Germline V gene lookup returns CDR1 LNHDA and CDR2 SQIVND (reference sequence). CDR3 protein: CASSVRRSTEAFF. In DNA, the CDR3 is TGTGCCAGTAGTGTTAGACGGAGCACTGAAGCTTTCTTT.

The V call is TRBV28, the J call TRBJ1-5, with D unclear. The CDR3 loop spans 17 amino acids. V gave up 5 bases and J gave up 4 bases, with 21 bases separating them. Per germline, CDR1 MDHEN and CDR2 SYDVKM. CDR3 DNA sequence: TGTGCCAGCAGTCCAACGAGAGGTTACCGGCCAAATCAGCCCCAGCATTTT. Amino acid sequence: CASSPTRGYRPNQPQHF. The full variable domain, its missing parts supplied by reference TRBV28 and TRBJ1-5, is DVKVTQSSRYLVKRTGEKVFLECVQDMDHENMFWYRQDPGLGLRLIYFSYDVKMKEKGDIPEGYSVSREKKERFSLILESASTNQTSMYLCASSPTRGYRPNQPQHFGDGTRLSIL.

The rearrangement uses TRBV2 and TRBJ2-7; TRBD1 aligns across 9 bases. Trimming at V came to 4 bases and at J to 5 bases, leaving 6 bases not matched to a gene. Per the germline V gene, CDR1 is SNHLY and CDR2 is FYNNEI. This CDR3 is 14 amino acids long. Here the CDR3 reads CASSGGQGMDEQYF. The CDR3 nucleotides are TGTGCCAGCAGTGGCGGACAGGGGATGGACGAGCAGTACTTC.

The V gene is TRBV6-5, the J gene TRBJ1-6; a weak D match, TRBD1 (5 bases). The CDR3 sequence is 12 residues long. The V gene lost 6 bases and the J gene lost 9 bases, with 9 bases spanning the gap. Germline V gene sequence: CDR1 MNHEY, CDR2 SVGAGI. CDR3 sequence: CASSRQSSPLHF. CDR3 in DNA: TGTGCCAGCAGCAGACAGTCTTCACCCCTCCACTTT.

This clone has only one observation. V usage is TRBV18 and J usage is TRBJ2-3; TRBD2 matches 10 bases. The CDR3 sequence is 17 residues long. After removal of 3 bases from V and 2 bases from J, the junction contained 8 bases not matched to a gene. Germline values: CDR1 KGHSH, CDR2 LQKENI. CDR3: CASSPPGLAYLTDTQYF. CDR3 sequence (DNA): TGTGCCAGCTCACCGCCGGGACTAGCGTACCTCACAGATACGCAGTATTTT.

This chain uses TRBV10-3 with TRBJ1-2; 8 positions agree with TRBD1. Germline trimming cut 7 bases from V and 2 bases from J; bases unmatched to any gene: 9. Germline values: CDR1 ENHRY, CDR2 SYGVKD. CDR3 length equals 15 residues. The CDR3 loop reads CAITRVGQDNYGYTF. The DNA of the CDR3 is TGTGCCATCACCCGGGTGGGACAGGACAACTATGGCTACACCTTC.

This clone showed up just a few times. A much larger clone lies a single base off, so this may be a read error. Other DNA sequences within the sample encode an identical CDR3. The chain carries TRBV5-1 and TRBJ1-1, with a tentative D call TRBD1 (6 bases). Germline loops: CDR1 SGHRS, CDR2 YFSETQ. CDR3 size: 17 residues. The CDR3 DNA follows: TGCCCCAGCAGCTTGCCGGGGGCCGGGGCGGGGGACACTGAAGCTTTCTTT. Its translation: CPSSLPGAGAGDTEAFF.